Below, one T cell receptor (beta chain) is given with its context. Produced via immunoSEQ multiplex PCR; TCRdb's table is partial and in-frame only. Of approximately 200,000 clones in the sample, around four fifths were seen once. Enrolled through a virtual design, the participants were between about 18 and 89 years of age and came from approximately 25 US areas. Clinical history as reported by participants underpinned cohort assignment. This specimen comes from a study of blood T cell repertoires in COVID-19. The sequenced sample was PBMCs or T cells enriched from blood (not recorded which). This clonotype was sampled from a man between 40 and 49 years old who had recovered from COVID-19.

The CDR3 region has the DNA TGTGCCAGCAGCTTAGCGCTAGAGCGGGAATACGAGCAGTACGTC. It is translated as CASSLALEREYEQYV. The V call is TRBV7-2, the J call TRBJ2-7; TRBD2 aligns across 7 bases. The CDR3 has 15 residues. The V segment lost 0 bases and the J segment 4 bases; nucleotides outside the gene matches: 6. Per the germline V gene, CDR1 is SGHTA and CDR2 is FQGNSA.